Listed here is a single T cell receptor (beta chain). Its antigen remains unidentified. This specimen belongs to a study of T-cell memory formation after mild COVID-19. Study context: The study found TCR clusters largely donor specific.

General study points: CM and EM subsets held most contracting CD4+ clones; EMRA held CD8+ ones. Later expanders leaned CD4+, whereas clones that contracted between day 15 and 85 were balanced CD4/CD8. Pre-infection memory carried some responding clones, suggesting that cross-reactive memory joined.

MiXCR was run by TCRdb on the 5' RACE reads, yielding one entry per CDR3 protein. The data show 390,000 or so distinct CDR3 sequences, about 16% seen once. The CDR3 length is 14 residues. Germline V gives CDR1 SGHNT, CDR2 YYREEE (reference sequence). Trimming left V 5 bases short and J 2 bases short, with 13 bases between. This receptor was identified in a man aged 18 to 30 who had mild COVID-19 (a few samples of this study predate the infection). Cell type and time point are not known. The specimen was PBMCs or a T cell subset sorted from them (not recorded which). The chain links TRBV5-4 to TRBJ1-2; D is undetermined. Here the CDR3 reads CASSQGLLNYGYTF. As DNA, the CDR3 is TGTGCCAGCAGTCAAGGACTTCTCAACTATGGCTACACCTTC.